One sample yielded the 30 T cell receptor beta chains listed below, sequenced in a study of PD-L1 blockade in urothelial cancer. The repertoire was sequenced with immunoSEQ multiplex PCR; TCRdb's copy has only in-frame clones and lacks some. This table has roughly 16,000 clones, roughly 90% appearing once. The sequencing used PBMCs, collected around atezolizumab (anti-PD-L1) treatment. Source of these receptors: a man aged 50 to 60 with urothelial cancer.

This clone was seen once. The chain combines TRBV2 with TRBJ2-5; the match to TRBD1 covers 7 bases. This CDR3 region has 17 residues. CDR1 and CDR2 from the germline V gene are SNHLY and FYNNEI. V was clipped by 7 bases and J by 7 bases; unmatched bases: 21. The CDR3 region has the DNA TGTGCCAGCACTTATTCCCCGGGACAGTCACCACTCGGGACCCAGTACTTC. Translating gives CASTYSPGQSPLGTQYF.

This rearrangement joins TRBV6-6 to TRBJ1-4, with a tentative D call TRBD1 (6 bases). Between the trimmed V and J ends, which lost 6 bases and 10 bases, there was a span of 12 bases. The CDR3 spans 12 residues. CDR1 and CDR2 (germline): MNHNY, SVGAGI (reference sequence). CDR3 DNA: TGTGCCAGCAGGGGACAAACGGCAAAACTGTTTTTT. This codes for CASRGQTAKLFF.

The V call is TRBV6-1, the J call TRBJ2-3; 9 bases align to TRBD2. The CDR3 is made up of 14 amino acids. Germline V gene sequence: CDR1 MNHNS, CDR2 SASEGT. The V and J ends lost 6 bases and 4 bases, in that order; junction bases with no gene match: 5. The CDR3 nucleotides are TGTGCCAGCAGGAGAGCGGGGGGCTCAGATACGCAGTATTTT. Protein: CASRRAGGSDTQYF.

The CDR3 DNA reads TGTGCCAGCAAAGAACAGGGCTCGGGAGGGAATGAGCAGTTCTTC. Residues: CASKEQGSGGNEQFF. The genes are TRBV2 and TRBJ2-1; 8 positions agree with TRBD2. CDR1 SNHLY and CDR2 FYNNEI come from the germline V gene. With 7 bases clipped from V and 7 bases from J, the junction kept 12 bases outside the gene matches. The CDR3 is made up of 15 amino acids.

The V gene is TRBV29-1, the J gene TRBJ1-4, with 9 nucleotides matching TRBD1. The length of the CDR3 is 16 residues. With 0 bases clipped from V and 10 bases from J, the junction kept 12 bases outside the gene matches. The V gene's germline CDR1 is SQVTM and CDR2 ANQGSEA. The DNA of the CDR3 is TGCAGCGTTGAAGAGATGGGACAGGGCGGGGGGAGAAAACTGTTTTTT. As protein: CSVEEMGQGGGRKLFF.

The J gene is TRBJ1-5, the V gene TRBV29-1; 7 nucleotides match TRBD1. V dropped 4 bases and J dropped 2; count of bases not matched to a gene: 2. The CDR3 has 13 amino acids. The V gene's germline CDR1 is SQVTM and CDR2 ANQGSEA. The CDR3 sequence: CSVATGRNQPQHF. The CDR3 coding sequence is TGCAGCGTTGCGACAGGGCGCAATCAGCCCCAGCATTTT.

This clone was detected once. V usage is TRBV6-1 and J usage is TRBJ2-2; maybe TRBD1 (5 bases). The CDR3 runs to 14 residues. CDR1 and CDR2 from the germline V gene are MNHNS and SASEGT. Trimming took off 9 bases at V and 5 bases at J, with 16 bases between the two ends. The CDR3 DNA follows: TGTGCCAGTCCAGGGCCCCTATTGACCGGGGAGCTGTTTTTT. Protein: CASPGPLLTGELFF.

The V gene is TRBV5-5, the J gene TRBJ2-1; D perhaps matches TRBD2 (5 bases). The CDR3 length is 14 residues. Deletions cut 4 bases from V and 9 bases from J, with 17 bases between. Looked up from germline, CDR1 is SGHKS and CDR2 is YYEKEE (reference sequence). The CDR3 region has the DNA TGTGCCAGCAGCCCGGGATCCTTCATCTCTGAGCAGTTCTTC. It specifies CASSPGSFISEQFF.

The chain has TRBV5-5 and TRBJ1-2; D perhaps matches TRBD1 (5 bases). Germline V CDR1 and CDR2: SGHKS, YYEKEE (reference sequence). The V gene lost 4 bases and the J gene lost 4 bases, with 17 bases spanning the gap. CDR3 length: 15 amino acids. The CDR3 DNA follows: TGTGCCAGCAGCGGAACAGGAAGCCCCCTCTATGGCTACACCTTC. It is translated as CASSGTGSPLYGYTF.

The V and J genes are TRBV6-5 and TRBJ2-6; no definite D call. The V end was cut by 2 bases, the J end by 4 bases, with 9 bases between. The V gene's germline CDR1 is MNHEY and CDR2 SVGAGI. The CDR3 covers 15 residues. DNA for the CDR3: TGTGCCAGCAGTTACAGAGGCTCCGGGGCCAACGTCCTGACTTTC. Residues: CASSYRGSGANVLTF.

This sequence joins TRBV5-1 and TRBJ1-2; D is ambiguous. The CDR3 contains 13 residues. The germline V gene encodes CDR1 SGHRS and CDR2 YFSETQ. V dropped 5 bases and J dropped 8 bases, with 16 bases sitting between them. CDR3 protein: CASREFGERGYTF. In DNA, the CDR3 is TGCGCCAGCAGGGAGTTCGGGGAACGAGGCTACACCTTC. Full variable domain (rest looked up from reference TRBV5-1 and TRBJ1-2): KAGVTQTPRYLIKTRGQQVTLSCSPISGHRSVSWYQQTPGQGLQFLFEYFSETQRNKGNFPGRFSGRQFSNSRSEMNVSTLELGDSALYLCASREFGERGYTFGSGTRLTVV.

The gene calls are TRBV6-5 and TRBJ2-7, with 9 bases fitting TRBD1. The CDR3 runs to 16 residues. J lost 3 bases, V lost 0 bases, and 6 bases had no gene match. The germline V gene encodes CDR1 MNHEY and CDR2 SVGAGI. CDR3 sequence reads: CASSYSRTGGLYEQYF. Written as DNA, the CDR3 is TGTGCCAGCAGTTACTCGAGAACAGGGGGCCTCTACGAGCAGTACTTC.

A single count supports this clone. This chain links TRBV5-1 with TRBJ2-5; D remains ambiguous. Trimming stripped 4 bases from V and 5 bases from J, with 15 bases between. This CDR3 has 14 residues. Germline CDR1 is SGHRS and CDR2 is YFSETQ. Here the CDR3 reads CASSLLTNGETQYF. For the CDR3, the DNA is TGCGCCAGCAGCCTCCTCACCAACGGGGAGACCCAGTACTTC. Full variable domain (missing parts from reference TRBV5-1 and TRBJ2-5): KAGVTQTPRYLIKTRGQQVTLSCSPISGHRSVSWYQQTPGQGLQFLFEYFSETQRNKGNFPGRFSGRQFSNSRSEMNVSTLELGDSALYLCASSLLTNGETQYFGPGTRLLVL.

The J gene is TRBJ2-7, the V gene TRBV25-1; perhaps TRBD1 as D (6 bases). This CDR3 comprises 14 residues. The germline V and J ends were trimmed by 4 bases and 4 bases, with 14 bases remaining between them. Looked up from germline, CDR1 is MGHDK and CDR2 is SYGVNS. This chain's CDR3 is CASSGTLRGYEQYF. In DNA form, the CDR3 reads TGTGCCAGCAGTGGGACCCTCAGGGGTTACGAGCAGTACTTC.

This chain links TRBV5-1 with TRBJ2-2; 9 bases fit TRBD1. This CDR3 has 17 amino acids. Germline-derived CDR1 and CDR2 are SGHRS and YFSETQ. Losses at the gene ends were 4 bases for V and 2 bases for J; bases not matched to a gene: 9. This CDR3 is CASSSSPTGGNTGELFF. DNA of the CDR3: TGCGCCAGCAGCAGTAGCCCGACAGGGGGAAACACCGGGGAGCTGTTTTTT. Drawing the rest from reference TRBV5-1 and TRBJ2-2, the complete variable domain is KAGVTQTPRYLIKTRGQQVTLSCSPISGHRSVSWYQQTPGQGLQFLFEYFSETQRNKGNFPGRFSGRQFSNSRSEMNVSTLELGDSALYLCASSSSPTGGNTGELFFGEGSRLTVL.

The V gene is TRBV5-1, the J gene TRBJ2-7, with D tentatively TRBD2 (5 bases). The ends were cut back, 0 bases at V and 1 base at J, with 8 bases in the middle. CDR1 and CDR2 (germline): SGHRS, YFSETQ. This CDR3 contains 14 residues. CDR3 bases: TGCGCCAGCAGCTTGGATTCGGGATCCTACGAGCAGTACTTC. It yields the protein CASSLDSGSYEQYF. Combining the CDR3 with reference TRBV5-1 and TRBJ2-7 gives the whole variable domain KAGVTQTPRYLIKTRGQQVTLSCSPISGHRSVSWYQQTPGQGLQFLFEYFSETQRNKGNFPGRFSGRQFSNSRSEMNVSTLELGDSALYLCASSLDSGSYEQYFGPGTRLTVT.

In this sample, this clone turned up once. The CDR3 DNA sequence: TGTGCCATCAGGGATACGGGGGTCCACAAGCAGTACTTC. Protein: CAIRDTGVHKQYF. V usage is TRBV10-3 and J usage is TRBJ2-7; possibly TRBD2 for D (6 bases). The CDR3 length is 13 residues. From germline, CDR1 is ENHRY and CDR2 SYGVKD. The V and J ends lost 6 bases and 8 bases respectively, with 17 bases between them.

The genes are TRBV19 and TRBJ2-1; 9 nucleotides agree with TRBD1. Germline V gene data show CDR1 as LNHDA and CDR2 as SQIVND (reference sequence). The trim removed 5 bases at V and 2 bases at J, leaving 4 bases unmatched. The CDR3 extends over 15 amino acids. CDR3 sequence: CASSPTGGAYNEQFF. As DNA, the CDR3 is TGTGCCAGTAGTCCTACAGGGGGCGCCTACAATGAGCAGTTCTTC.

The chain recombines TRBV4-1 with TRBJ2-5; D is uncertain. In germline, CDR1 is MGHRA, CDR2 YSYEKL. The V gene lost 4 bases and the J gene lost 1 base, with 10 bases spanning the gap. The CDR3 spans 14 residues. CDR3 DNA: TGCGCCAGCAGCCCTCTGGCCATCCAAGAGACCCAGTACTTC. It yields the protein CASSPLAIQETQYF.

This rearrangement joins TRBV18 to TRBJ2-2, with TRBD1 identical over 8 bases. The CDR3 spans 14 residues. Looked up from germline, CDR1 is KGHSH and CDR2 is LQKENI. V lost 4 bases and J lost 6; bases outside the gene matches: 4. The CDR3 sequence is CASSQDRGAGELFF. The DNA of the CDR3 is TGTGCCAGCTCACAAGACAGGGGAGCCGGGGAGCTGTTTTTT.

The V call is TRBV28, the J call TRBJ2-3; 7 bases agree with TRBD1. Germline assignment: CDR1 MDHEN and CDR2 SYDVKM. The J segment lost 10 bases and the V segment lost 7 bases, leaving 17 bases of the junction unmatched. The CDR3 spans 15 residues. CDR3 DNA sequence: TGTGCCAGCAATAATGACAGGGAGCTCCGGGGTCCGCAGTATTTT. This sequence encodes CASNNDRELRGPQYF.

This clone has just one count. The chain recombines TRBV30 with TRBJ2-7, with a weak D call TRBD2 (7 bases). Germline V gives CDR1 GTSNPN, CDR2 SVGIG (reference sequence). The CDR3 is made up of 13 amino acids. Between the trimmed V and J ends, which lost 0 bases and 9 bases, there was a span of 15 bases. DNA of the CDR3: TGTGCCTGGAGTGTAACCGGGGGGCAAGCGCAGTACTTC. The encoded protein is CAWSVTGGQAQYF.

The gene calls are TRBV11-2 and TRBJ2-7, with TRBD2 as a possible D gene (5 bases). The CDR3 length is 13 residues. CDR1 SGHAT and CDR2 FQNNGV come from the germline V gene. V gave up 5 bases and J gave up 4 bases, with 12 bases separating them. The CDR3 is CASSQGEGYEQYF. The CDR3 DNA is TGTGCCAGCAGCCAAGGAGAGGGATACGAGCAGTACTTC.

This sequence joins TRBV7-9 and TRBJ2-1; 14 nucleotides agree with TRBD2. The CDR3 spans 16 residues. V lost 4 bases and J lost 8; bases outside the gene matches: 7. Germline assignment: CDR1 SEHNR and CDR2 FQNEAQ (reference sequence). This chain's CDR3 is CASSSPTSGRGYEQFF. The DNA of the CDR3 is TGTGCCAGCAGCTCACCGACTAGCGGGAGGGGGTATGAGCAGTTCTTC.

V usage is TRBV5-5 and J usage is TRBJ2-1, with 11 bases matching TRBD1. V lost 7 bases, J lost 9 bases, and 15 bases stayed unmatched. There are 16 residues in the CDR3. Germline lookup yields CDR1 SGHKS and CDR2 YYEKEE (reference sequence). CDR3 sequence reads: CASADLRDRGIGEQFF. The CDR3 coding sequence is TGTGCCAGCGCCGACCTCCGGGACAGGGGGATCGGTGAGCAGTTCTTC.

The chain links TRBV18 to TRBJ1-5; 8 nucleotides agree with TRBD1. With V trimmed by 2 bases and J by 4 bases, 1 base remained unmatched. Germline lookup yields CDR1 KGHSH and CDR2 LQKENI. This CDR3 has 14 amino acids. CDR3 residues: CASSPNRGNQPQHF. The CDR3 DNA reads TGTGCCAGCTCACCAAACAGGGGGAATCAGCCCCAGCATTTT.

The V and J genes are TRBV27 and TRBJ1-5; 7 nucleotides agree with TRBD1. Germline CDR1 MNHEY, CDR2 SMNVEV (reference sequence). The CDR3 extends over 12 amino acids. Trimming cost V 7 bases and J 15 bases; bases outside gene matches: 12. CDR3 DNA sequence: TGTGCCAGCAAAAGACAGGGTTCTTCCCCGCATTTT. Protein product: CASKRQGSSPHF.

This rearrangement joins TRBV27 to TRBJ2-7, with 8 bases identical to TRBD2. The germline CDR1 and CDR2 sequences are MNHEY and SMNVEV (reference sequence). This CDR3 comprises 17 residues. Losses at the gene ends were 6 bases for V and 1 base for J; bases not matched to a gene: 14. CDR3 sequence: CASSPPITSGKSYEQYF. CDR3 bases: TGTGCCAGCAGCCCCCCAATTACTAGCGGAAAATCCTACGAGCAGTACTTC.

V and J are TRBV27 and TRBJ1-2, with 9 positions matching TRBD1. J was trimmed by 7 bases and V by 5 bases; bases with no gene match: 11. CDR3 length: 15 amino acids. Germline CDR1 reads MNHEY; CDR2 reads SMNVEV (reference sequence). CDR3 amino acids: CASSPGTGRLFGYTF. In DNA form, the CDR3 reads TGTGCCAGCAGTCCCGGGACAGGGAGGTTGTTTGGCTACACCTTC.

The chain joins TRBV7-9 to TRBJ2-1, with 8 bases that match TRBD1. The V gene's germline CDR1 is SEHNR and CDR2 FQNEAQ (reference sequence). The CDR3 is 18 amino acids. The V segment lost 4 bases and the J segment 4 bases; nucleotides outside the gene matches: 15. CDR3 loop: CASSWTTRQGALYNEQFF. CDR3 coding DNA: TGTGCCAGCAGCTGGACCACCCGGCAGGGGGCCCTTTACAATGAGCAGTTCTTC.